The clone carrying this T cell receptor beta chain was seen a single time. TCRdb's copy holds only in-frame clones and misses some; the assay was immunoSEQ multiplex PCR. The table shows 75,000 to 80,000 clones, with 94% occurring only once. The sample is drawn from a study of OX40 agonist ivuxolimab in advanced cancers. Study information: People in dose escalation had one of these cancers: hepatocellular carcinoma, melanoma, renal cell or head and neck cancer. Partial responses occurred in Three dose-escalation patients, one with hepatocellular carcinoma and two with cutaneous melanoma.

Trimming took 4 bases from V and 5 from J; bases not matched to a gene: 3. Looked up from germline, CDR1 is SGHVS and CDR2 is FNYEAQ. CDR3 length equals 14 residues. The gene calls are TRBV7-6 and TRBJ2-7; 12 bases align to TRBD1. This clonotype was obtained from an adult with an advanced solid tumor such as melanoma, head and neck, liver or kidney cancer. The sample in question was CD4+ or CD8+ T cells sorted from blood, obtained in a trial of the OX40 agonist ivuxolimab. CDR3 amino acids: CASSSGQGAHEQYF. The CDR3 DNA is TGTGCCAGCAGCTCGGGACAGGGGGCCCACGAGCAGTACTTC.